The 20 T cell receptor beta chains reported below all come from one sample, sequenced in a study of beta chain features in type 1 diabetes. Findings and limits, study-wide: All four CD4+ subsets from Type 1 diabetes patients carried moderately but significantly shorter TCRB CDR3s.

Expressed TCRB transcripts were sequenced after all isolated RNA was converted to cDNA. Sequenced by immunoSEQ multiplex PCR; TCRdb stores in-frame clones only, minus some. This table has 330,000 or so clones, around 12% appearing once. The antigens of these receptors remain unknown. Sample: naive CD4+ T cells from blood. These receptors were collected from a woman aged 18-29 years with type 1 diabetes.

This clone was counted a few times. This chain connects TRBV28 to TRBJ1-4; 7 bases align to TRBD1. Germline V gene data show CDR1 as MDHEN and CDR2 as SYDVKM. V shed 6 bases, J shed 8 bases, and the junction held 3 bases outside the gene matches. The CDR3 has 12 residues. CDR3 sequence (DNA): TGTGCCAGCAGGTCAGGGGGGGAAAAACTGTTTTTT. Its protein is CASRSGGEKLFF.

The CDR3 spells CASSLGLAPPPDTQYF. In DNA, the CDR3 is TGTGCCAGTAGTCTGGGACTAGCGCCACCGCCAGATACGCAGTATTTT. The chain has TRBV19 and TRBJ2-3; TRBD2 matches at 10 bases. This CDR3 contains 16 residues. The J segment lost 4 bases and the V segment lost 5 bases, leaving 9 bases of the junction unmatched. Germline CDR1 reads LNHDA; CDR2 reads SQIVND (reference sequence).

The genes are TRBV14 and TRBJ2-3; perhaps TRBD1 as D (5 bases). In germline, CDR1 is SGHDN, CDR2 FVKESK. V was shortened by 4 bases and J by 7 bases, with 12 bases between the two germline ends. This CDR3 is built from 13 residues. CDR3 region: CASSRTQGHTQYF. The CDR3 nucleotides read TGTGCCAGCAGCCGAACGCAGGGTCATACGCAGTATTTT.

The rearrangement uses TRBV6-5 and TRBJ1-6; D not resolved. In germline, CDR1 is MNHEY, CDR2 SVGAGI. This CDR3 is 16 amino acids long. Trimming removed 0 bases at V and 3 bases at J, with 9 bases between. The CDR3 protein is CASSYSSLNYNSPLHF. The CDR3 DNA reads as TGTGCCAGCAGTTACTCCTCACTTAACTATAATTCACCCCTCCACTTT.

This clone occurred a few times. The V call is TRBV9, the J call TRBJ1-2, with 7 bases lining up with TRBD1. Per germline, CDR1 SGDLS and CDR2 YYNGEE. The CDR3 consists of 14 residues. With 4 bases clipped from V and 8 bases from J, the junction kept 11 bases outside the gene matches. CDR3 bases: TGTGCCAGCAGCCAAGGGTACAGGGGCGAAGGCTACACCTTC. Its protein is CASSQGYRGEGYTF.

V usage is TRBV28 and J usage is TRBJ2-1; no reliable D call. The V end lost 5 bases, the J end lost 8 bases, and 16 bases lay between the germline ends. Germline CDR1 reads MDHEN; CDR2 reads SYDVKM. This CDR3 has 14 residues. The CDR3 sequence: CASSKSRSVDEQFF. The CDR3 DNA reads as TGTGCCAGCAGTAAGTCTAGGTCAGTGGATGAGCAGTTCTTC.

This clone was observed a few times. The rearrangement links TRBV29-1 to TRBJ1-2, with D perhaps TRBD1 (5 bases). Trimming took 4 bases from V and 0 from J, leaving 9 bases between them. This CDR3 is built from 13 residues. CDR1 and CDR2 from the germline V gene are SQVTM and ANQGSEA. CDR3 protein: CSVVQGPNYGYTF. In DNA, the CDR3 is TGCAGCGTTGTCCAGGGTCCTAACTATGGCTACACCTTC.

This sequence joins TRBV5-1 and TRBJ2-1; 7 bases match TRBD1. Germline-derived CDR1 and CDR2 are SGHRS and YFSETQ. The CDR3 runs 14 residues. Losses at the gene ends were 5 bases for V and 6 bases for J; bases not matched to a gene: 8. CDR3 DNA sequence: TGCGCCAGCAGTCTGATCCGACAGGGCAATGAGCAGTTCTTC. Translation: CASSLIRQGNEQFF. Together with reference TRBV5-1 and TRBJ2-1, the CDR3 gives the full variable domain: KAGVTQTPRYLIKTRGQQVTLSCSPISGHRSVSWYQQTPGQGLQFLFEYFSETQRNKGNFPGRFSGRQFSNSRSEMNVSTLELGDSALYLCASSLIRQGNEQFFGPGTRLTVL.

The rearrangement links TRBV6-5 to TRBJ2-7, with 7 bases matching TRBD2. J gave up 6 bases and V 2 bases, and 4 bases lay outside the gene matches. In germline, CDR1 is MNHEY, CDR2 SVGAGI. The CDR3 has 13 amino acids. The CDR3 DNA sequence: TGTGCCAGCAGTTACCCTCGCGGGGGCGAGCAGTACTTC. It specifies CASSYPRGGEQYF.

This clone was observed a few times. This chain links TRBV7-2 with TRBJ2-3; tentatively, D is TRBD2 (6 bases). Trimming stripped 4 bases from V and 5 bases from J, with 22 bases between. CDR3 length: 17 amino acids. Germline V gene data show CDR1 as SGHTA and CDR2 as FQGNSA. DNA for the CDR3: TGTGCCAGCAGCTCACCCCTCGGTCGGGAGTGGAAAGATACGCAGTATTTT. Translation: CASSSPLGREWKDTQYF. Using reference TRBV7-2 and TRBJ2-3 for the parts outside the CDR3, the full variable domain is GAGVSQSPSNKVTEKGKDVELRCDPISGHTALYWYRQSLGQGLEFLIYFQGNSAPDKSGLPSDRFSAERTGGSVSTLTIQRTQQEDSAVYLCASSSPLGREWKDTQYFGPGTRLTVL.

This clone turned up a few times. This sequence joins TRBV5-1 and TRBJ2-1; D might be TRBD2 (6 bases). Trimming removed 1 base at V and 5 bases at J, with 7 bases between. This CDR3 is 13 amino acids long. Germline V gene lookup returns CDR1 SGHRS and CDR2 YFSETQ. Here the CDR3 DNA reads TGCGCCAGCAGCTTGCCGGGGGACAATGAGCAGTTCTTC. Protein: CASSLPGDNEQFF.

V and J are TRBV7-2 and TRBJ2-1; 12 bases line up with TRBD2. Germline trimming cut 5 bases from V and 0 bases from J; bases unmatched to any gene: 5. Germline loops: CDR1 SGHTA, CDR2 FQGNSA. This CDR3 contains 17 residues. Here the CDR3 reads CASSPGLAGRSYNEQFF. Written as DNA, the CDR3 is TGTGCCAGCAGCCCCGGACTAGCGGGGCGCTCCTACAATGAGCAGTTCTTC.

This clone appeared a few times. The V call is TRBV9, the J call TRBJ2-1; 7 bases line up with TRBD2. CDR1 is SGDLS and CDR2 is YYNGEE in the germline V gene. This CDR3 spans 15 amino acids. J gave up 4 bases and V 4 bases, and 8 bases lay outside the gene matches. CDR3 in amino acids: CASSPPGLLYNEQFF. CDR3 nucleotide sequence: TGTGCCAGCAGCCCTCCGGGACTACTTTACAATGAGCAGTTCTTC.

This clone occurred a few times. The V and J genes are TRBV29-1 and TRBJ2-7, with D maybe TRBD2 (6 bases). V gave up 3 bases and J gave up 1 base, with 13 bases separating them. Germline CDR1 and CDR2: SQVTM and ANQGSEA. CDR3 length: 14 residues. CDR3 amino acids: CSVDGGTSSYEQYF. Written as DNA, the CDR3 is TGCAGCGTTGACGGGGGTACATCTTCCTACGAGCAGTACTTC.

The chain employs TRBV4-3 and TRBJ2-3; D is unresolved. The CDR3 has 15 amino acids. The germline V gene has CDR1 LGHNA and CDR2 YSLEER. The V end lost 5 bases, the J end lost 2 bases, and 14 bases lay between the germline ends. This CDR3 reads CASSTDGFATDTQYF. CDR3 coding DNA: TGCGCCAGCAGCACCGACGGGTTCGCCACAGATACGCAGTATTTT.

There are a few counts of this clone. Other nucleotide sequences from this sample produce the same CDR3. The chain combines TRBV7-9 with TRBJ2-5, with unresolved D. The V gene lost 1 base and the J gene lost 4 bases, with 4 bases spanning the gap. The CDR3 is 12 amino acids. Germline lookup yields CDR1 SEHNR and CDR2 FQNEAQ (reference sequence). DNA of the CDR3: TGTGCCAGCAGCTTAGTCGGAGAGACCCAGTACTTC. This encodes CASSLVGETQYF.

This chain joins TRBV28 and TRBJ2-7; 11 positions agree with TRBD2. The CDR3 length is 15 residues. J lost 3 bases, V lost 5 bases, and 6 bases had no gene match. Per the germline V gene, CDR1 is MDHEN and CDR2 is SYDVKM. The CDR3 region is CASSLGTSGDYEQYF. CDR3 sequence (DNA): TGTGCCAGCAGTCTAGGGACTAGCGGAGACTACGAGCAGTACTTC.

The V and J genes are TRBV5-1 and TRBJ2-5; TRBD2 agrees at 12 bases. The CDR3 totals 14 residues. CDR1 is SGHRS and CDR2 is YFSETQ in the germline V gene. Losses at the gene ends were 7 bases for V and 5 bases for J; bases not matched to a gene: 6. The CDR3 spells CASGASGRAETQYF. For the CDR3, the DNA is TGCGCCAGCGGAGCTAGCGGGAGGGCGGAGACCCAGTACTTC.

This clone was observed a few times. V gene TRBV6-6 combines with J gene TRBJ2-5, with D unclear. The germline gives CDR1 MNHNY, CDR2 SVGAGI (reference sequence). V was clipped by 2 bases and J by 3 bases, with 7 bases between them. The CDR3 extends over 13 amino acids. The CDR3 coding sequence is TGTGCCAGCAGTTACAGCGCAGAAGAGACCCAGTACTTC. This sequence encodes CASSYSAEETQYF.

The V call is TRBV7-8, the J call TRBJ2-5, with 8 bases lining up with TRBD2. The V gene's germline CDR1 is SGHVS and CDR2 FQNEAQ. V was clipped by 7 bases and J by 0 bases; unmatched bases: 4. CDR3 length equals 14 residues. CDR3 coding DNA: TGTGCCAGCACGGGGGGGAGGGACCAAGAGACCCAGTACTTC. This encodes CASTGGRDQETQYF.